This TCR beta chain came from a study of T-cell memory formation after mild COVID-19. About the research overall: There were largely donor-specific TCR clusters. Regarding the study as a whole: Detection of some responders pre-infection suggested pre-existing cross-reactive memory T cells participated. The authors did not confirm SARS-CoV-2 specificity of second-wave clones peaking day 37. Later expanders leaned CD4+, whereas day 15 to 85 contracting clones were balanced CD4/CD8.

TCRdb ran MiXCR on the 5' RACE reads and lists one entry per CDR3 protein. Of approximately 450,000 distinct CDR3 sequences in the sample, 15% to 20% were seen once. This clonotype was recorded a few times. What it recognizes is unknown. The source of this sequence is an adult woman who had mild COVID-19 (a few samples of this study predate the infection). Cell type and time point are not known. Material: PBMCs or a T cell subset sorted from them (not recorded which).

CDR3 sequence reads: CASSPTDWGRLDTQYF. CDR3 sequence (DNA): TGCGCCAGCAGCCCGACTGATTGGGGGCGGCTAGATACGCAGTATTTT. This chain uses TRBV5-1 with TRBJ2-3; TRBD1 might be the D (6 bases). V lost 4 bases and J 5 bases, leaving 20 bases between the germline ends. Germline CDR1 is SGHRS and CDR2 is YFSETQ. The CDR3 sequence is 16 residues long.